This TCR beta chain came from a study of CD4 T cells in relation to SARS-CoV-2 and coronaviruses. Study summary: After approximately 10 days of antigen culture, PBMC TCR beta CDR3s were sequenced. The restricting HLA molecule for shared crossreactive spike epitopes was mapped.

This table comes from immunoSEQ multiplex PCR, and its TCRdb copy is limited to in-frame clones, with some not included. Among fewer than 25,000 clones, under 80% were seen once, and the ten largest hold 15% to 20%. In regard to this clone: What it recognizes is unknown.

Study-wide findings and caveats: About 64% of donors had memory CD4+ clonotypes crossrecognizing SARS-CoV-2 and common cold coronavirus spike.

The unexposed donors gave CD4+ T cells in 2011-2018, prior to COVID-19. Isolation of CD4+ T cells took place after approximately eleven days in culture. The CDR3 length is 14 residues. Germline assignment: CDR1 LNHDA and CDR2 SQIVND (reference sequence). V lost 6 bases and J lost 2, with 10 bases in between. The chain links TRBV19 to TRBJ2-2; TRBD1 is a possible D gene (6 bases). Material for sequencing was CD4+ T cells from PBMCs, cultured in vitro. This TCR derives from a human donor in good health. The CDR3 sequence: CASRTDRNTGELFF. The CDR3 coding sequence is TGTGCCAGTAGAACGGACAGAAACACCGGGGAGCTGTTTTTT. The whole variable domain, remainder taken from reference TRBV19 and TRBJ2-2, is DGGITQSPKYLFRKEGQNVTLSCEQNLNHDAMYWYRQDPGQGLRLIYYSQIVNDFQKGDIAEGYSVSREKKESFPLTVTSAQKNPTAFYLCASRTDRNTGELFFGEGSRLTVL.